The clone carrying this T cell receptor beta chain was detected a few times. This same CDR3 is encoded by further DNA sequences in the sample. These data come from a study of blood T cell repertoires in COVID-19. Study details: PBMCs, B-cell-depleted T cells, or T cells provided the cDNA or gDNA that made up the material.

Study processing details: Using reference gene primer amplification, nucleated cell counts were estimated. Sequenced by immunoSEQ multiplex PCR; TCRdb stores in-frame clones only, minus some. D and trimming were read from the DNA, whereas the V and J calls and clone size are those reported in that table. The sample consists of around 140,000 clones, more than 85% of them appearing once. The origin of this receptor is a man in his forties or fifties with active or convalescent COVID-19. The source material was peripheral blood.

The CDR3 DNA reads as TGTGCCAGCAGTTCGTTGACAGATACGCAGTATTTT. Translation: CASSSLTDTQYF. The chain recombines TRBV28 with TRBJ2-3; no clear D gene. Germline assignment: CDR1 MDHEN and CDR2 SYDVKM. There are 12 residues in the CDR3. V shed 4 bases and J shed 3 bases, with 5 bases lying between them.